The T cell receptor beta chain under discussion was sequenced for a study of T cell repertoires in cytomegalovirus infection. TCRdb reprocessed the reads via MiXCR and lists one record per CDR3 protein. The table has 600,000 to 800,000 distinct CDR3 sequences, 20% to 25% seen once. Study-wide results and caveats: The study identified carriers of CMV plus the relevant HLA from cumulative public TCR beta family frequency. Dominating the ex vivo response were TCR beta clonotypes that were CMV-specific and HLA-C-restricted.

This clonotype was seen only a few times. Its matching antigen is unknown. Sequenced sample: CD8+ T cells from PBMCs. The origin of this receptor is a human donor in good health (CMV status not recorded). Some clones in this sample may be carry-over from other donors' samples.

DNA of the CDR3: TGTGCCAGCAGTGCGGACAGGGGTAGAACTGAAGCTTTCTTT. It is translated as CASSADRGRTEAFF. The chain has TRBV12-3 or TRBV12-4 and TRBJ1-1, with 9 bases identical to TRBD1. J gave up 5 bases and V 5 bases, and 6 bases lay outside the gene matches. The CDR3 contains 14 residues.